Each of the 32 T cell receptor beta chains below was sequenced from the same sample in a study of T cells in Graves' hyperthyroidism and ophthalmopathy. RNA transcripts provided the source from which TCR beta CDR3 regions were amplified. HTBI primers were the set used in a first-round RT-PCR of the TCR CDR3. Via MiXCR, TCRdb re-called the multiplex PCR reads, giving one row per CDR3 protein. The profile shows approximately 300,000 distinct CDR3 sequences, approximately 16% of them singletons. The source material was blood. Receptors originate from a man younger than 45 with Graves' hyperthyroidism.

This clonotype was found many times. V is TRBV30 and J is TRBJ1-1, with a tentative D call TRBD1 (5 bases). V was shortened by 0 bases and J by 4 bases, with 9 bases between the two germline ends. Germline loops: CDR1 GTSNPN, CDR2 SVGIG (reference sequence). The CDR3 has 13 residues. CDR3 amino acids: CAWSVNRRTEAFF. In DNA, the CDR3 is TGTGCCTGGAGTGTTAACAGGCGCACTGAAGCTTTCTTT. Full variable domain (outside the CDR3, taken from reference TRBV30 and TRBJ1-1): SQTIHQWPATLVQPVGSPLSLECTVEGTSNPNLYWYRQAAGRGLQLLFYSVGIGQISSEVPQNLSASRPQDRQFILSSKKLLLSDSGFYLCAWSVNRRTEAFFGQGTRLTVV.

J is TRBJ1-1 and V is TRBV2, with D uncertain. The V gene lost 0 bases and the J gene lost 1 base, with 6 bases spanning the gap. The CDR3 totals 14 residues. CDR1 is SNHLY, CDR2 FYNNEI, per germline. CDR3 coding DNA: TGTGCCAGCAGTGAAGCCCCAGGGAACACTGAAGCTTTCTTT. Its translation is CASSEAPGNTEAFF.

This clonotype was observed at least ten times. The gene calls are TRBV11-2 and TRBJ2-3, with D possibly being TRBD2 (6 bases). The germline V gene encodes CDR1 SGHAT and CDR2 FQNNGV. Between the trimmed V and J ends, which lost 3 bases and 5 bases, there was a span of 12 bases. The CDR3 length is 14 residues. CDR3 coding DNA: TGTGCCAGCAGCTTGGGGAGGAGGCAAGATACGCAGTATTTT. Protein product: CASSLGRRQDTQYF. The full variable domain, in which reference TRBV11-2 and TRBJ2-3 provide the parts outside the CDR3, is EAGVAQSPRYKIIEKRQSVAFWCNPISGHATLYWYQQILGQGPKLLIQFQNNGVVDDSQLPKDRFSAERLKGVDSTLKIQPAKLEDSAVYLCASSLGRRQDTQYFGPGTRLTVL.

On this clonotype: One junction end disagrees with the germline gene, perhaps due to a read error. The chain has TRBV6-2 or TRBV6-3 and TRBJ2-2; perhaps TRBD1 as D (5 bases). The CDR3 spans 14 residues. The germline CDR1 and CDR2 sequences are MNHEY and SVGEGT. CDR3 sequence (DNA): TGTCCCAGTATTCCGACAGTGAACACCGGGGAGCTGTTTTTT. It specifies CPSIPTVNTGELFF.

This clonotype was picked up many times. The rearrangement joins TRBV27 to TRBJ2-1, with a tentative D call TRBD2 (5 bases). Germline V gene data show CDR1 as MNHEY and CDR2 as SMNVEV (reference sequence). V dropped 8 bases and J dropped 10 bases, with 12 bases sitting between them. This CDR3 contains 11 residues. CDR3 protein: CASGRALEQFF. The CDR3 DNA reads TGTGCCAGCGGGAGAGCTTTGGAGCAGTTCTTC.

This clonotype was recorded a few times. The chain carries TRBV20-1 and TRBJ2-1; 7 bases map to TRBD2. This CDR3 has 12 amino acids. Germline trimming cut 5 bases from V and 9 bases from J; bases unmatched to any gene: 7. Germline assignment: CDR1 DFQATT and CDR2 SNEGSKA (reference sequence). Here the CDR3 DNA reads TGCAGTGCTTTCAGACTAGCCGGTGAGCAGTTCTTC. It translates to CSAFRLAGEQFF.

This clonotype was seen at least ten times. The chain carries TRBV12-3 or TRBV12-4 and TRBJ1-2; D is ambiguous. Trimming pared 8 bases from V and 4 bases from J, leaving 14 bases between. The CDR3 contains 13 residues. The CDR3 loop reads CASHHARTYGYTF. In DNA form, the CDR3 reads TGTGCCAGCCACCACGCGAGGACCTATGGCTACACCTTC.

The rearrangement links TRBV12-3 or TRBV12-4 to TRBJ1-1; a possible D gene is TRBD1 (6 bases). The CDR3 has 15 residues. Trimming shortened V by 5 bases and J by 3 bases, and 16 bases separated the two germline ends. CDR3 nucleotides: TGTGCCAGCAGTGCCCCCGACAGGACCTACACTGAAGCTTTCTTT. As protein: CASSAPDRTYTEAFF.

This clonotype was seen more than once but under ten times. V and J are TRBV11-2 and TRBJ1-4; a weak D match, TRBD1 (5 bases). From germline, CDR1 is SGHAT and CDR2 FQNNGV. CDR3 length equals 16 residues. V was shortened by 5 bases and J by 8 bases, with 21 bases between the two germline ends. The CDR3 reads CASSPGSRARGEKLFF. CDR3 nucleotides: TGTGCCAGCAGCCCAGGGTCCAGGGCCCGGGGGGAAAAACTGTTTTTT.

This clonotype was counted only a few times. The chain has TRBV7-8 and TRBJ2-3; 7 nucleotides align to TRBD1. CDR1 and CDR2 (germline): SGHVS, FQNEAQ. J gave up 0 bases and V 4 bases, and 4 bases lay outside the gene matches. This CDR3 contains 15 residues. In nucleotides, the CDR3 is TGTGCCAGCAGCTCTGGACAGGAGAGCACAGATACGCAGTATTTT. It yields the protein CASSSGQESTDTQYF. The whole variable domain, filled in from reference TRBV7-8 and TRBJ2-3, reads GAGVSQSPRYKVAKRGQDVALRCDPISGHVSLFWYQQALGQGPEFLTYFQNEAQLDKSGLPSDRFFAERPEGSVSTLKIQRTQQEDSAVYLCASSSGQESTDTQYFGPGTRLTVL.

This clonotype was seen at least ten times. The CDR3 bases are TGTGCCAGCAGCCTAAGACTGTACACCGGGGAGCTGTTTTTT. This gives the protein CASSLRLYTGELFF. V is TRBV11-2 and J is TRBJ2-2; D unresolved. With 5 bases removed from V and 3 bases from J, the gap between germline ends came to 10 bases. CDR1 is SGHAT and CDR2 is FQNNGV in the germline V gene. The CDR3 contains 14 residues.

The CDR3 spells CASSEEAGRFYEQYF. Written as DNA, the CDR3 is TGTGCCAGCAGTGAAGAGGCAGGGAGGTTCTACGAGCAGTACTTC. The chain has TRBV2 and TRBJ2-7, with D tentatively TRBD2 (6 bases). Germline V gene lookup returns CDR1 SNHLY and CDR2 FYNNEI. The germline V and J ends were trimmed by 1 base and 3 bases, with 13 bases remaining between them. The CDR3 extends over 15 amino acids.

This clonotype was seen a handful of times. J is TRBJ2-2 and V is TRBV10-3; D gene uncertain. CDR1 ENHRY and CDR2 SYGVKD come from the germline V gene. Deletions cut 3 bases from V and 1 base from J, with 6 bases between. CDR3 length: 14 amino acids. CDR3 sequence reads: CAISDAVNTGELFF. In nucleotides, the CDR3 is TGTGCCATCAGTGACGCGGTGAACACCGGGGAGCTGTTTTTT.

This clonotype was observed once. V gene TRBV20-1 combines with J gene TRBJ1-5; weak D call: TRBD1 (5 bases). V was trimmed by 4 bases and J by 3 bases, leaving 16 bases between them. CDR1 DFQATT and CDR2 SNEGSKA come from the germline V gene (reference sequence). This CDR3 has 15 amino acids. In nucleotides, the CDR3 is TGCAGTGCTATCGGCCTCGGGGGAGTCAATCAGCCCCAGCATTTT. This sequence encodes CSAIGLGGVNQPQHF.

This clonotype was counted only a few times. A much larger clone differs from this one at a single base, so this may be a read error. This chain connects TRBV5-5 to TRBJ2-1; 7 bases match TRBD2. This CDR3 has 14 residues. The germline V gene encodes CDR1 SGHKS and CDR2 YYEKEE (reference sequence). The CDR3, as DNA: TGTACCAGCAGCTTGGTTAGCGGGTCCAATGAGCAGTTCTTC. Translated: CTSSLVSGSNEQFF.

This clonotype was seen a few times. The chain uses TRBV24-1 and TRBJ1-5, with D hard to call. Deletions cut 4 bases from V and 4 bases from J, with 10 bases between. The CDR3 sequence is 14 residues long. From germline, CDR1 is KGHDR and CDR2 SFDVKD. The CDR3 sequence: CATSDYDYNQPQHF. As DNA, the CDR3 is TGTGCCACCAGTGACTACGACTATAATCAGCCCCAGCATTTT.

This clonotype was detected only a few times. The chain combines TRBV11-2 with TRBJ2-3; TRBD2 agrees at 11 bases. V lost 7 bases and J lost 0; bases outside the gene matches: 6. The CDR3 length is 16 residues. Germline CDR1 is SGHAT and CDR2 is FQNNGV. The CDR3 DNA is TGTGCCAGCAACCCCGGGACTAGCGGAAGCACAGATACGCAGTATTTT. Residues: CASNPGTSGSTDTQYF.

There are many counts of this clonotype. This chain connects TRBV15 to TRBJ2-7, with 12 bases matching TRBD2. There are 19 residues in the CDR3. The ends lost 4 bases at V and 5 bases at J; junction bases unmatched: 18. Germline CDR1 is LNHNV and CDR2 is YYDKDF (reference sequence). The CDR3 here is CATSISWLAGGPKRDEQYF. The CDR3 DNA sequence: TGTGCCACCAGCATCTCGTGGCTAGCGGGAGGGCCTAAGAGAGACGAGCAGTACTTC.

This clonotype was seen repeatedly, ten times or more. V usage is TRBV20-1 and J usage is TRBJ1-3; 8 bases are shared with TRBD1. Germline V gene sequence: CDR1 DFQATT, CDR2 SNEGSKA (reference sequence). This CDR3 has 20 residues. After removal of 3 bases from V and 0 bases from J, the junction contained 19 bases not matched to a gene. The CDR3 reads CSASRPSAGQGVDSGNTIYF. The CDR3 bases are TGCAGTGCTAGTCGACCCTCAGCAGGACAGGGCGTGGACTCTGGAAACACCATATATTTT.

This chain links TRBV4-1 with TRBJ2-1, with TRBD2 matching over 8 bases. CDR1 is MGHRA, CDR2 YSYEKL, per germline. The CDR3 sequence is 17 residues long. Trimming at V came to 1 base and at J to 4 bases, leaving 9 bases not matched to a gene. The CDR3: CASSQVDMGLGYNEQFF. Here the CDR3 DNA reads TGCGCCAGCAGCCAAGTCGACATGGGACTAGGATACAATGAGCAGTTCTTC.

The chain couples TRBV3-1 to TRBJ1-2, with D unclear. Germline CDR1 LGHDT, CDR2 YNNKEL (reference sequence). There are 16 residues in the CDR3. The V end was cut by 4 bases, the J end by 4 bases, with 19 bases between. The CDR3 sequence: CASSPPDGNPLYGYTF. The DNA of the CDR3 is TGTGCCAGCAGCCCCCCGGACGGAAACCCCCTCTATGGCTACACCTTC. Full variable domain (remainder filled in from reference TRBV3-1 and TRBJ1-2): DTAVSQTPKYLVTQMGNDKSIKCEQNLGHDTMYWYKQDSKKFLKIMFSYNNKELIINETVPNRFSPKSPDKAHLNLHINSLELGDSAVYFCASSPPDGNPLYGYTFGSGTRLTVV.

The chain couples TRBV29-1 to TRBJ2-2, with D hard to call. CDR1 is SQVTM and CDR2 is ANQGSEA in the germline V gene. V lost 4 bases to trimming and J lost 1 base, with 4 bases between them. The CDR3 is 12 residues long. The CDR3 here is CSVVGNTGELFF. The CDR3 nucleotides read TGCAGCGTTGTGGGGAACACCGGGGAGCTGTTTTTT.

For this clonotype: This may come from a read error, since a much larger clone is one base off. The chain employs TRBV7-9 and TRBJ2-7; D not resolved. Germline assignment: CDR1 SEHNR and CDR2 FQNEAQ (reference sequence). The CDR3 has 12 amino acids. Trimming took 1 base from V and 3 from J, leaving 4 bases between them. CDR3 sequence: CASSLEYYEQYF. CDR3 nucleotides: TGTGCCAGCAGCTTAGAGTACTACGAGCAGTACTTC.

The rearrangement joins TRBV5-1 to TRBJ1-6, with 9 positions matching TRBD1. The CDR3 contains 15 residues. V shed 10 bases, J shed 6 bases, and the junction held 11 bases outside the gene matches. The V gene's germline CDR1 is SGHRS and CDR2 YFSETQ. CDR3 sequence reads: CASKAGTGRNSPLHF. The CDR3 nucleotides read TGCGCCTCGAAAGCGGGGACAGGGCGTAATTCACCCCTCCACTTT.

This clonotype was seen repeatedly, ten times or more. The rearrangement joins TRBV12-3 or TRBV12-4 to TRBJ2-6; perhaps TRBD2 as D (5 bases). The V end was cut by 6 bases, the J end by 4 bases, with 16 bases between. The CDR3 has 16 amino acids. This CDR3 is CASRFNGLAGANVLTF. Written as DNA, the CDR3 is TGTGCCAGCAGATTTAACGGACTGGCCGGGGCCAACGTCCTGACTTTC.

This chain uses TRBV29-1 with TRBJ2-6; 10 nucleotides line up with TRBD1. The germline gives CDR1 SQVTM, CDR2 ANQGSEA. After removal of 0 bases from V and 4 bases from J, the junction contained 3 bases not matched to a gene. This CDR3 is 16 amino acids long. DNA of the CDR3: TGCAGCGTTGAAGAGACAGGGGGCGTAGGGGCCAACGTCCTGACTTTC. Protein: CSVEETGGVGANVLTF.

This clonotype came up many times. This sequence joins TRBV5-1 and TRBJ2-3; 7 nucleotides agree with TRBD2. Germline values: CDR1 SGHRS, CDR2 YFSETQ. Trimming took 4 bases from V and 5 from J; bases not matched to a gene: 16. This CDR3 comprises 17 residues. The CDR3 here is CASSPFGGRPEGDTQYF. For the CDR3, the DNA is TGCGCCAGCAGCCCGTTCGGGGGGAGGCCAGAAGGAGATACGCAGTATTTT.

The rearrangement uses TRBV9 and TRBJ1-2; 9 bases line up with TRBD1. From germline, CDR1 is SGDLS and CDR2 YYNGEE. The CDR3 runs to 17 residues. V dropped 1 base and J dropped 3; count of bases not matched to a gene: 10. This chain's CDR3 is CASSVLRDRERDYGYTF. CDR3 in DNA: TGTGCCAGCAGCGTACTCCGGGACAGGGAAAGGGACTATGGCTACACCTTC.

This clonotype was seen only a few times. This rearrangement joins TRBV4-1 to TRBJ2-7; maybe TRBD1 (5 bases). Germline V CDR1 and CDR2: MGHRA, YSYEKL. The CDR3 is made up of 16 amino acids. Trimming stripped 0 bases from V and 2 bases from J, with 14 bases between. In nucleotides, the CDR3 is TGCGCCAGCAGCCAAGAAGGTGGGGCCCCCCCCTACGAGCAGTACTTC. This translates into CASSQEGGAPPYEQYF.

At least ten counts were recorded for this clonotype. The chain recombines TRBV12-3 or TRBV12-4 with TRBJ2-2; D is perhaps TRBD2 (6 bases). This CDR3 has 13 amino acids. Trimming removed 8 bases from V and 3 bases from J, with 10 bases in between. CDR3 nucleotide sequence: TGTGCCAGCGCGGGGACCGACACCGGGGAGCTGTTTTTT. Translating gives CASAGTDTGELFF.

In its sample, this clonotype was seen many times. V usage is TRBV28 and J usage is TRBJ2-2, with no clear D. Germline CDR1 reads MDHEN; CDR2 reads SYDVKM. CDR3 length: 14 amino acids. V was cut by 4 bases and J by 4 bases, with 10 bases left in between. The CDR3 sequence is CASSSSGFTGELFF. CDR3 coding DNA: TGTGCCAGCAGTTCATCAGGTTTCACCGGGGAGCTGTTTTTT. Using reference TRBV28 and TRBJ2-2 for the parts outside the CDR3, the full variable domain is DVKVTQSSRYLVKRTGEKVFLECVQDMDHENMFWYRQDPGLGLRLIYFSYDVKMKEKGDIPEGYSVSREKKERFSLILESASTNQTSMYLCASSSSGFTGELFFGEGSRLTVL.

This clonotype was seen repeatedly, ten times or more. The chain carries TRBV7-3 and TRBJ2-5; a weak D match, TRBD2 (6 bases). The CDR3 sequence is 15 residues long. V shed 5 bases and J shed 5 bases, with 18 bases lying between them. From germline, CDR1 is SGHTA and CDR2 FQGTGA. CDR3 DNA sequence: TGTGCCAGCAGCCCCGGGTGGCCGGCGGGGGAGACCCAGTACTTC. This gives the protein CASSPGWPAGETQYF.